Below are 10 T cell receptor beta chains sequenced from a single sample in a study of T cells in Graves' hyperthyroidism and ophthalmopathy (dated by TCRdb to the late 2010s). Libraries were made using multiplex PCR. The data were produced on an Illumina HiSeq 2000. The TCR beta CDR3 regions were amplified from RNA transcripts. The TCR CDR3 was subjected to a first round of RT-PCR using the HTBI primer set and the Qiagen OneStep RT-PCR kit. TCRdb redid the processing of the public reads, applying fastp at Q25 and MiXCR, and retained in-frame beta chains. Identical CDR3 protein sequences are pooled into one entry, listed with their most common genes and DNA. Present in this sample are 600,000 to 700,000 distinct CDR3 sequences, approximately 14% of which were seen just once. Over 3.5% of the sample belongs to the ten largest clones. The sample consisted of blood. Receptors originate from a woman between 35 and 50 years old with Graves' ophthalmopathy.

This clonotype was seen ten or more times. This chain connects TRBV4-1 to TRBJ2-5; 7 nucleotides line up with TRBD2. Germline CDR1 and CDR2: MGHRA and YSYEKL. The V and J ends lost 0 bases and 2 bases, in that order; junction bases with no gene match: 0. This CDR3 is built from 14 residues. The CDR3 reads CASSQDSGQETQYF. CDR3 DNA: TGCGCCAGCAGCCAAGATAGCGGGCAAGAGACCCAGTACTTC.

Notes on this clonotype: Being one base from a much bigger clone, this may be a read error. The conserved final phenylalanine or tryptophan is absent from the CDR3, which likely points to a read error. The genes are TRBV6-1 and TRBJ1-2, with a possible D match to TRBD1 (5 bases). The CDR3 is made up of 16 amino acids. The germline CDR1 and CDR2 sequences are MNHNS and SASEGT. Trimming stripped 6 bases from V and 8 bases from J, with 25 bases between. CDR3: CASSPGRGRVNVGYTL. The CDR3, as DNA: TGTGCCAGCAGCCCCGGGAGGGGAAGAGTTAATGTGGGCTACACCCTC.

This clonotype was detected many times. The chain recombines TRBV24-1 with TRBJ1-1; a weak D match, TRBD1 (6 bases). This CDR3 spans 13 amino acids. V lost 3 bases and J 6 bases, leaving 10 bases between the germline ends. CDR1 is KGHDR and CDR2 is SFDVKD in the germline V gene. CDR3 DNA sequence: TGTGCCACCAGTGATGGGGGGGCGCCTGAAGCTTTCTTT. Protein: CATSDGGAPEAFF.

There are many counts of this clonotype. Here the CDR3 DNA reads TGTGCCAGCAGTTTACCAGGACAGGGCTTTTCGGATGGCTACACCTTC. Translated: CASSLPGQGFSDGYTF. The chain employs TRBV28 and TRBJ1-2, with 8 bases fitting TRBD1. V shed 2 bases, J shed 6 bases, and the junction held 11 bases outside the gene matches. CDR1 MDHEN and CDR2 SYDVKM come from the germline V gene. This CDR3 region has 16 residues.

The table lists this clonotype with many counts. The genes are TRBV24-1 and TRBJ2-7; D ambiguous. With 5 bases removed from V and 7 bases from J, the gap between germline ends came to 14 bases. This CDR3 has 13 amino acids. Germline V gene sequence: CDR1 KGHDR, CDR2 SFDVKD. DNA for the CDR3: TGTGCCACCAGTGCTGGACCCCTGGGTGAGCAGTACTTC. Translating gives CATSAGPLGEQYF.

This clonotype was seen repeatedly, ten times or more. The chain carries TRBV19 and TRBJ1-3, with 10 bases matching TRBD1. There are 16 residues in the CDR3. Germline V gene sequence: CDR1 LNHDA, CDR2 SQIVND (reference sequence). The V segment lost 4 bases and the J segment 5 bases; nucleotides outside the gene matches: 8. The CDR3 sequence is CASSTGTGDHRNTIYF. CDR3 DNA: TGTGCCAGTAGTACCGGGACAGGGGATCATCGAAACACCATATATTTT.

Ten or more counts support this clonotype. This chain's CDR3 is CASSVSGQAYEQYF. The DNA of the CDR3 is TGTGCCAGCAGCGTTAGCGGGCAGGCCTACGAGCAGTACTTC. This chain links TRBV7-2 with TRBJ2-7; 7 nucleotides agree with TRBD2. The V gene's germline CDR1 is SGHTA and CDR2 FQGNSA. This CDR3 is 14 amino acids long. The junction had 6 bases not matched to a gene; V was cut back by 5 bases and J by 2 bases.

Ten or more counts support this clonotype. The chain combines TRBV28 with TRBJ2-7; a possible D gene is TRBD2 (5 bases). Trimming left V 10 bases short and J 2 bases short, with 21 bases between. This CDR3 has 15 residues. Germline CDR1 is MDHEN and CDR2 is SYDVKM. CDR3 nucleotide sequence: TGTGCCACCGACCTCGGGAAGGGTTCGGCCTACGAGCAGTACTTC. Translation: CATDLGKGSAYEQYF.

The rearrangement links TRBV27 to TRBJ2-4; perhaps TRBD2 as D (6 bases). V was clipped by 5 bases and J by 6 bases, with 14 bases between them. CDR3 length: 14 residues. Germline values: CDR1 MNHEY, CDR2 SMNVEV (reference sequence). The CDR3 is CASSPGGGVNIQYF. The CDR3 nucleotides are TGTGCCAGCAGTCCCGGGGGTGGGGTAAACATTCAGTACTTC.

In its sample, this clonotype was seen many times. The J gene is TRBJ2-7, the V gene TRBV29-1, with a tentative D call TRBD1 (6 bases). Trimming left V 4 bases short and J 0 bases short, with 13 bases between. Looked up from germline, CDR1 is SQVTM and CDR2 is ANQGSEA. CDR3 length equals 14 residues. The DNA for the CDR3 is TGCAGCGTTGTCAGGACAGAGGACTCCTACGAGCAGTACTTC. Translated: CSVVRTEDSYEQYF.